This entry lists 30 T cell receptor beta chains sequenced from one sample in a study of CD8+CD57+ T cells in acquired aplastic anemia. Flow cytometry had shown expanded CD8+CD57+ cells in the patients chosen for sequencing. Genomic DNA served as template for TCR beta VDJ and CDR3 profiling. One entry per CDR3 protein results from TCRdb running MiXCR on the reads. The table has hundreds of thousands of distinct CDR3 sequences, under 40% seen once. The sequenced sample consisted of sorted CD4+, CD8+, or CD8+CD57+ T cells (not recorded which) from PBMCs. These receptors came from a human donor with aplastic anemia.

CDR3 sequence reads: CSATTGGFFHEQYF. The CDR3 DNA follows: TGCAGTGCTACTACAGGGGGGTTTTTCCACGAGCAGTACTTC. V is TRBV20-1 and J is TRBJ2-7, with TRBD1 identical over 8 bases. CDR1 is DFQATT, CDR2 SNEGSKA, per germline (reference sequence). V shed 4 bases and J 5 bases; nucleotides not matched to a gene: 10. This CDR3 is built from 14 residues.

The chain combines TRBV4-3 with TRBJ1-3; D is unresolved. The CDR3 is 15 residues long. The V and J ends lost 0 bases and 2 bases respectively, with 8 bases between them. Germline values: CDR1 LGHNA, CDR2 YSLEER. CDR3: CASSQDSGTGNTIYF. The CDR3 DNA sequence: TGCGCCAGCAGCCAAGATTCAGGTACTGGAAACACCATATATTTT.

In its sample, this clonotype was seen many times. The V gene is TRBV10-2, the J gene TRBJ1-5, with D possibly being TRBD1 (5 bases). V lost 3 bases to trimming and J lost 1 base, with 19 bases between them. The CDR3 runs 18 residues. Per germline, CDR1 WSHSY and CDR2 SAAADI. The CDR3 loop is CASSEVRDPIRSNQPQHF. CDR3 coding DNA: TGCGCCAGCAGTGAAGTCAGGGACCCAATTAGGAGCAATCAGCCCCAGCATTTT.

In this sample, this clonotype turned up a few times. V is TRBV4-1 and J is TRBJ1-5; D might be TRBD1 (5 bases). This CDR3 is 19 amino acids long. V was trimmed by 4 bases and J by 0 bases, leaving 22 bases between them. Germline-derived CDR1 and CDR2 are MGHRA and YSYEKL. In DNA, the CDR3 is TGCGCCAGCAGCCCGCGTTTAATGGAGGACACGCATAGCAATCAGCCCCAGCATTTT. The encoded protein is CASSPRLMEDTHSNQPQHF.

This clonotype was seen many times. V usage is TRBV6-1 and J usage is TRBJ2-7; the D gene is possibly TRBD2 (5 bases). The V gene lost 8 bases and the J gene lost 5 bases, with 10 bases spanning the gap. CDR3 length: 11 amino acids. Looked up from germline, CDR1 is MNHNS and CDR2 is SASEGT. The CDR3 is CASVMEDEQYF. CDR3 coding DNA: TGTGCCAGCGTAATGGAGGACGAGCAGTACTTC.

About this clonotype: A clone one base away is much larger, so this may be a read error. This chain links TRBV2 with TRBJ1-3; D unclear. The ends were cut back, 6 bases at V and 1 base at J, with 10 bases in the middle. The V gene's germline CDR1 is SNHLY and CDR2 FYNNEI. The length of the CDR3 is 14 residues. In DNA, the CDR3 is TGTGCCAGCAGGCAACGGGGATCTGGAAACACCATATATTTT. Translated: CASRQRGSGNTIYF.

This clonotype was seen many times. J is TRBJ1-2 and V is TRBV5-5, with D perhaps matching TRBD1 (6 bases). V gave up 1 base and J gave up 0 bases, with 10 bases separating them. In germline, CDR1 is SGHKS, CDR2 YYEKEE (reference sequence). CDR3 size: 15 residues. CDR3 region: CASSLFPGANYGYTF. CDR3 nucleotides: TGTGCCAGCAGCTTGTTCCCAGGGGCTAACTATGGCTACACCTTC.

As for this clonotype: This CDR3 fails to terminate in the conserved phenylalanine or tryptophan, so it likely reflects a read error. The V gene is TRBV7-3, the J gene TRBJ1-1, with D uncertain. Trimming cost V 1 base and J 5 bases, with 11 bases left between them. The CDR3 has 14 residues. Germline V CDR1 and CDR2: SGHTA, FQGTGA. CDR3 loop: CASSLNRVGTEAFS. CDR3 DNA: TGTGCCAGCAGCTTAAATAGGGTAGGAACTGAAGCTTTCTCT.

This clonotype has more than one count but fewer than ten. A much bigger clone sits one base away, suggesting this may be a read error. The conserved phenylalanine or tryptophan normally closing the CDR3 is absent here, so this likely arose from a read error. The DNA is left out, because the CDR3 cannot be placed on it with certainty; the CDR3 is given as TCRdb lists it. The chain links TRBV24-1 to TRBJ2-1; TRBD2 was called by the table and not checked on the DNA. Germline values: CDR1 KGHDR, CDR2 SFDVKD. The CDR3 region is 13 residues in length, termini included. CDR3: CATSADYYSGWSL.

Ten or more counts support this clonotype. The V gene is TRBV7-6, the J gene TRBJ1-6, with D unresolved. Germline lookup yields CDR1 SGHVS and CDR2 FNYEAQ. Between the trimmed V and J ends, which lost 5 bases and 8 bases, there was a span of 22 bases. The CDR3 loop spans 17 amino acids. In nucleotides, the CDR3 is TGTGCCAGCAGCCCCCGGGCCGAAATAAACGGTGATTCACCCCTCCACTTT. Its protein product is CASSPRAEINGDSPLHF.

On this clonotype itself: Relative to the germline gene, one junction end is altered; a read error may explain this. The chain has TRBV9 and TRBJ2-1; TRBD2 matches at 10 bases. The CDR3 runs to 15 residues. From germline, CDR1 is SGDLS and CDR2 YYNGEE. CDR3 protein: CASSALAGAYNERFF. CDR3 in DNA: TGTGCCAGCAGCGCTCTAGCGGGAGCCTACAATGAGCGGTTCTTC.

This clonotype was detected a few times. The chain links TRBV2 to TRBJ1-1; D is ambiguous. CDR1 and CDR2 from the germline V gene are SNHLY and FYNNEI. Deletions cut 6 bases from V and 0 bases from J, with 8 bases between. The CDR3 length is 13 residues. The CDR3 nucleotides are TGTGCCAGCAGCCCTACATTGAACACTGAAGCTTTCTTT. Protein sequence: CASSPTLNTEAFF.

CDR3: CASGGGKSYGYTF. In DNA form, the CDR3 reads TGTGCCAGCGGTGGAGGGAAGTCCTATGGCTACACCTTC. The chain combines TRBV7-9 with TRBJ1-2; D remains unclear. In germline, CDR1 is SEHNR, CDR2 FQNEAQ (reference sequence). V was clipped by 8 bases and J by 4 bases, with 14 bases between them. The CDR3 is 13 amino acids.

This clonotype turned up a few times. This chain uses TRBV20-1 with TRBJ1-3; D is perhaps TRBD1 (5 bases). The CDR3 runs to 16 residues. The germline V gene has CDR1 DFQATT and CDR2 SNEGSKA (reference sequence). Trimming left V 6 bases short and J 0 bases short, with 18 bases between. The DNA for the CDR3 is TGCAGTGCGCCCTTTGGGGGAGTGGACTCTGGAAACACCATATATTTT. It specifies CSAPFGGVDSGNTIYF.

This rearrangement joins TRBV20-1 to TRBJ1-3; D remains ambiguous. The V gene's germline CDR1 is DFQATT and CDR2 SNEGSKA (reference sequence). V dropped 2 bases and J dropped 2 bases, with 10 bases sitting between them. This CDR3 is built from 14 residues. This chain's CDR3 is CSARTRTAGNTIYF. The CDR3 nucleotides read TGCAGTGCTAGAACTAGGACGGCTGGAAACACCATATATTTT.

This chain uses TRBV9 with TRBJ2-5; 8 bases align to TRBD2. The trim removed 0 bases at V and 4 bases at J, leaving 8 bases unmatched. Per germline, CDR1 SGDLS and CDR2 YYNGEE. This CDR3 has 16 residues. The CDR3 coding sequence is TGTGCCAGCAGCGTAGAGCCCCTAGCGGGTGGAGAGACCCAGTACTTC. It yields the protein CASSVEPLAGGETQYF.

This clonotype was picked up a small number of times. This chain joins TRBV5-1 and TRBJ1-2; 8 bases line up with TRBD1. The CDR3 is made up of 16 amino acids. Germline CDR1 is SGHRS and CDR2 is YFSETQ. The V segment lost 4 bases and the J segment 5 bases; nucleotides outside the gene matches: 13. CDR3 sequence reads: CASSPGGTGLMYGYTF. DNA for the CDR3: TGCGCCAGCAGCCCGGGTGGGACAGGCCTAATGTATGGCTACACCTTC.

This clonotype was seen more than once but under ten times. The chain uses TRBV6-1 and TRBJ1-2; D unclear. V lost 4 bases and J 1 base, leaving 7 bases between the germline ends. The CDR3 is made up of 13 amino acids. Germline V CDR1 and CDR2: MNHNS, SASEGT. This CDR3 is CASSGYVNYGYTF. In DNA form, the CDR3 reads TGTGCCAGCAGTGGTTATGTTAACTATGGCTACACCTTC.

This clonotype was seen a handful of times. The rearrangement joins TRBV11-2 to TRBJ1-2; 9 nucleotides line up with TRBD1. Germline V gives CDR1 SGHAT, CDR2 FQNNGV. This CDR3 spans 16 amino acids. J gave up 7 bases and V 6 bases, and 15 bases lay outside the gene matches. CDR3 nucleotides: TGTGCCAGCAGGCAGCCGGGACAGGGTCAGTGGGGTGGCTACACCTTC. Its translation: CASRQPGQGQWGGYTF.

This clonotype showed up just a few times. V and J are TRBV7-9 and TRBJ1-6; 9 bases are shared with TRBD1. V was clipped by 8 bases and J by 10 bases; unmatched bases: 6. This CDR3 contains 13 residues. Germline loops: CDR1 SEHNR, CDR2 FQNEAQ (reference sequence). CDR3: CASQDRGQSPLHF. The DNA of the CDR3 is TGTGCCAGCCAGGACAGGGGCCAATCACCCCTCCACTTT.

V is TRBV12-3 or TRBV12-4 and J is TRBJ2-5; 8 nucleotides align to TRBD1. The CDR3 covers 15 residues. With V trimmed by 4 bases and J by 4 bases, 8 bases remained unmatched. CDR3 nucleotide sequence: TGTGCCAGCAGTTCTACAGGGGGAGTGGGAGAGACCCAGTACTTC. This codes for CASSSTGGVGETQYF.

This clonotype was counted ten times or more. V is TRBV9 and J is TRBJ2-5, with a tentative D call TRBD2 (6 bases). Between the trimmed V and J ends, which lost 4 bases and 4 bases, there was a span of 8 bases. There are 12 residues in the CDR3. The germline gives CDR1 SGDLS, CDR2 YYNGEE. Here the CDR3 DNA reads TGTGCCAGCAGCCAAGCGGGAGAGACCCAGTACTTC. It specifies CASSQAGETQYF.

Notes on this clonotype: As the CDR3 is not closed by the conserved phenylalanine or tryptophan, this likely results from a read error. The chain uses TRBV20-1 and TRBJ2-7, with TRBD2 matching 7 bases. The V gene end was trimmed by 4 bases and the J gene end by 4 bases; junction bases not matched to a gene: 4. The length of the CDR3 is 12 residues. Germline assignment: CDR1 DFQATT and CDR2 SNEGSKA (reference sequence). CDR3 residues: CSATSGFYEQYL. The CDR3 DNA reads TGCAGTGCTACTAGCGGCTTTTACGAGCAGTACCTC.

This clonotype was counted at least ten times. The V and J genes are TRBV2 and TRBJ2-5, with D possibly being TRBD2 (6 bases). Looked up from germline, CDR1 is SNHLY and CDR2 is FYNNEI. Trimming took off 11 bases at V and 5 bases at J, with 12 bases between the two ends. This CDR3 spans 11 amino acids. The CDR3 DNA reads as TGTGCCGGGGGGATGGTGGAGACCCAGTACTTC. Protein product: CAGGMVETQYF.

A remark on this clonotype: An end of the junction differs from the germline gene, which may be a read error. V is TRBV20-1 and J is TRBJ2-1; 10 bases are shared with TRBD2. Germline V gene data show CDR1 as DFQATT and CDR2 as SNEGSKA (reference sequence). The CDR3 loop spans 15 amino acids. DNA of the CDR3: TGCAGTGCCCCGAGATCGCCTAGCGGGAGTCATGAGCAGTCCTTC. Its protein is CSAPRSPSGSHEQSF.

A single count supports this clonotype. This chain uses TRBV10-1 with TRBJ1-1; 7 nucleotides match TRBD1. This CDR3 spans 15 amino acids. V lost 0 bases to trimming and J lost 4 bases; unmatched junction nucleotides: 5. CDR1 WNHNN and CDR2 SYGVQD come from the germline V gene (reference sequence). The CDR3 here is CASSESNRGSTEAFF. The DNA for the CDR3 is TGCGCCAGCAGTGAGTCTAACAGGGGTAGCACTGAAGCTTTCTTT.

J is TRBJ2-4 and V is TRBV20-1, with D tentatively TRBD2 (6 bases). The V gene lost 6 bases and the J gene lost 6 bases, with 18 bases spanning the gap. This CDR3 spans 14 amino acids. Looked up from germline, CDR1 is DFQATT and CDR2 is SNEGSKA (reference sequence). DNA of the CDR3: TGCAGTGCAACCGTGGGAGGAGGCGGAAACATTCAGTACTTC. Translation: CSATVGGGGNIQYF.

This clonotype was observed a few times. The V and J genes are TRBV6-1 and TRBJ1-2, with 8 bases matching TRBD1. Germline lookup yields CDR1 MNHNS and CDR2 SASEGT. With V trimmed by 6 bases and J by 10 bases, 7 bases remained unmatched. The CDR3 loop spans 12 amino acids. The CDR3 nucleotides are TGTGCCAGCAGCCCCGGGACAGGAGCCTACACCTTC. This encodes CASSPGTGAYTF.

Only a few counts were recorded for this clonotype. Germline is not matched at one junction end, which may reflect a read error. The chain links TRBV7-7 to TRBJ2-2, with 7 bases fitting TRBD1. This CDR3 is built from 16 residues. Germline V gene data show CDR1 as SSHAT and CDR2 as FNYEAQ (reference sequence). CDR3 loop: CASSTTGTANTGELFF. The CDR3 DNA follows: TGTGCTAGCAGCACAACCGGGACAGCGAACACCGGGGAGCTGTTTTTT.

On this clonotype: A single base separates this from a much larger clone, so it may be a read error. CDR3 residues: CSARDRVLGSDQPQHF. In DNA form, the CDR3 reads TGCAGTGCTAGAGATCGAGTGTTAGGGAGCGATCAGCCCCAGCATTTT. V usage is TRBV20-1 and J usage is TRBJ1-5, with no clear D. Trimming shortened V by 0 bases and J by 5 bases, and 17 bases separated the two germline ends. The CDR3 covers 16 residues. Per germline, CDR1 DFQATT and CDR2 SNEGSKA (reference sequence).